This T cell receptor (beta chain) was captured in a study of blood T cell repertoires in COVID-19. Study summary: COVID-19 samples, acute and convalescent, were from the United States, Italy and Spain. PBMCs, B-cell-depleted T cells, or T cells were the source of the cDNA or gDNA that made up the material.

The CDR3 is made up of 16 amino acids. Trimming removed 1 base from V and 5 bases from J, with 15 bases in between. Germline V gene lookup returns CDR1 MGHRA and CDR2 YSYEKL. Methods used by the authors: Amplification of reference gene primers was used by the study to estimate nucleated cell counts. Sequenced by immunoSEQ multiplex PCR; TCRdb stores in-frame clones only, minus some. That table supplies the V and J calls and clone size; D and trimming were determined from the DNA. The table shows about 220,000 clones, with 80% occurring only once. This clone was seen a handful of times. The chain is built from TRBV4-1 and TRBJ1-5; D is unresolved. The sequenced sample was peripheral blood. The receptor's source is a human donor in a cohort sampled during active COVID-19. The CDR3 DNA follows: TGCGCCAGCAGCCAAGTACTGGGTAAGGGAGATCAGCCCCAGCATTTT. Translated: CASSQVLGKGDQPQHF.